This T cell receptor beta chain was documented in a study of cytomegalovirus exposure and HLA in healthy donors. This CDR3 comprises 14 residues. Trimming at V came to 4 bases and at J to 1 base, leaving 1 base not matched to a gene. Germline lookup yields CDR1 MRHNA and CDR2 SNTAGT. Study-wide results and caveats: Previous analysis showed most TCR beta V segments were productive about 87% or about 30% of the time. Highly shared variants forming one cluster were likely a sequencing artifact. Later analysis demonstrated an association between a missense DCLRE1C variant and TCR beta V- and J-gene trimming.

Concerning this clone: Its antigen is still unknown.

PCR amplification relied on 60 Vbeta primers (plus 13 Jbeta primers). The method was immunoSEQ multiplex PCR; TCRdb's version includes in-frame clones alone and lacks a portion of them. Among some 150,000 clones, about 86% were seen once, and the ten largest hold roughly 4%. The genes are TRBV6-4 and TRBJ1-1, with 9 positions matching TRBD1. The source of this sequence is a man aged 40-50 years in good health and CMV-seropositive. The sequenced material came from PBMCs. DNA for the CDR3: TGTGCCAGCAGTGTGGACAGGGGGAACACTGAAGCTTTCTTT. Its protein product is CASSVDRGNTEAFF.